The clone carrying this T cell receptor beta chain occurred a few times. Compared with germline, one end of the junction differs, possibly owing to a read error. Amplification of TCR beta CDR3 regions was performed using RNA transcripts as template. First-round RT-PCR targeting the TCR CDR3 was performed with the HTBI primer set. One entry per CDR3 protein, called by TCRdb with MiXCR from the multiplex PCR reads. The data contain 600,000 to 850,000 distinct CDR3 sequences, roughly a sixth of them singletons. CDR3 length: 15 residues. Looked up from germline, CDR1 is SGHNT and CDR2 is YYREEE (reference sequence). The data originate from a study of T cells in Graves' hyperthyroidism and ophthalmopathy. Uncontrolled infection, other autoimmune disease, pregnancy or lactation disqualified patients from enrolment.

Material for sequencing was blood. This sequence joins TRBV5-4 and TRBJ2-3; the D is unclear. The source of this sequence is a woman aged 45-60 years with Graves' hyperthyroidism that later progressed to Graves' ophthalmopathy. In nucleotides, the CDR3 is TGTGCCAGCAGCTTGGAACCAAGCCGCACAGATACGCAGTGTTTT. This encodes CASSLEPSRTDTQCF.